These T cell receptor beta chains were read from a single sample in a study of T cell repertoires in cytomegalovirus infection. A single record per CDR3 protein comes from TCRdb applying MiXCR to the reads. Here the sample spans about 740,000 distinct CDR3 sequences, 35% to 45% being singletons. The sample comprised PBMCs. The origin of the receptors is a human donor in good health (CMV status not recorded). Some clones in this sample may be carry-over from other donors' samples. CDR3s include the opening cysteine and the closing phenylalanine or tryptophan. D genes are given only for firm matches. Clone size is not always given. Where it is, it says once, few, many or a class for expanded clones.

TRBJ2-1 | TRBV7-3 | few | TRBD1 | TGTGCCAGCAGCCACGGGACAGACGATGAGCAGTTCTTC | CASSHGTDDEQFF
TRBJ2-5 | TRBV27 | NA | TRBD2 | TGTGCCAGCGGACCTCCTAGCGGGTCGGAGACCCAGTACTTC | CASGPPSGSETQYF
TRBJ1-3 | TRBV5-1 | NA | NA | TGCGCCAGCAGCTTGGGGCAGGGAGGCGGAAACACCATATATTTT | CASSLGQGGGNTIYF
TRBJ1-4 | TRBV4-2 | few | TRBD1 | TGTGCCAGCAGCCAAGTGGCGGCAGGGGGCGAAAAACTGTTTTTT | CASSQVAAGGEKLFF
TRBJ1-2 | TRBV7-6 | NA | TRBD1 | TGTGCCAGCAGCATGCCCACAGGGGGTTCTAACTATGGCTCCACCTTC | CASSMPTGGSNYGSTF
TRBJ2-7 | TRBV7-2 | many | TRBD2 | TGTGCCAGCAGCTTGATACTAGCGGGATACGAGCAGTACTTC | CASSLILAGYEQYF
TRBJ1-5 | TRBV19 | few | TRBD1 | TGTGCCAGCGACAGGGGAAGCAATCAGCCCCAGCATTTT | CASDRGSNQPQHF
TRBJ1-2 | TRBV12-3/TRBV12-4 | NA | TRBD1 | TGTGCCAGCAGTGGACCGGGACAGGGGGATGGCTACACCTTC | CASSGPGQGDGYTF
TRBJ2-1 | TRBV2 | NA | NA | TGTGCCAGCGTATCCGGGCCCATTAGTCGGGGCAATGAGCAGTTCTTC | CASVSGPISRGNEQFF
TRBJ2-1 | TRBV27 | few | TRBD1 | TGTGCCAGCAGTTTCCGTGACAGGGGGATCAATGAGCAGTTCTTC | CASSFRDRGINEQFF